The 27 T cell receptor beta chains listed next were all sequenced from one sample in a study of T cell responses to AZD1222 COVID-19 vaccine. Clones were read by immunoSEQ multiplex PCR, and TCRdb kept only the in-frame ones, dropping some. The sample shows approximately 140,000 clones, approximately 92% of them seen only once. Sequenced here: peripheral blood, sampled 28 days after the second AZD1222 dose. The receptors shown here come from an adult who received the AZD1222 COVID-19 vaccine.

The CDR3: CASRPIVEQFF. CDR3 nucleotide sequence: TGTGCAAGTCGCCCTATAGTTGAGCAGTTCTTC. The chain joins TRBV12-2 to TRBJ2-1; the table's TRBD2 call for D was not verified on the DNA. TRBV12-2 is deemed a pseudogene. This CDR3 has 11 amino acids.

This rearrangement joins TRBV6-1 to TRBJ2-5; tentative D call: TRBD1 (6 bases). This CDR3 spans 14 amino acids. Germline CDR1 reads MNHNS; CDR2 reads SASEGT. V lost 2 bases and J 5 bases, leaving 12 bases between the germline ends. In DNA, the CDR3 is TGTGCCAGCAGTGAAAGCACCCAGGGGGAGACCCAGTACTTC. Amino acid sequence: CASSESTQGETQYF.

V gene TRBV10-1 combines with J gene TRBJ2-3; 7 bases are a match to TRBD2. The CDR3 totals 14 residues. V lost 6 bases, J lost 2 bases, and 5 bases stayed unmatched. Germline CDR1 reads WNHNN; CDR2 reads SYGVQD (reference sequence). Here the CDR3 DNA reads TGCGCCAGCAGCGACAGCGGGGTCACAGATACGCAGTATTTT. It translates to CASSDSGVTDTQYF.

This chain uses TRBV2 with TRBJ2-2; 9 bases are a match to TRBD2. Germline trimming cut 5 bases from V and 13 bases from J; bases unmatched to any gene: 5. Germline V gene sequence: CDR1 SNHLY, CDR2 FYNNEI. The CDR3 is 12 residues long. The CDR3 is CASSRTSVRLFF. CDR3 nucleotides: TGTGCCAGCAGTAGGACTAGCGTGCGGCTGTTTTTT.

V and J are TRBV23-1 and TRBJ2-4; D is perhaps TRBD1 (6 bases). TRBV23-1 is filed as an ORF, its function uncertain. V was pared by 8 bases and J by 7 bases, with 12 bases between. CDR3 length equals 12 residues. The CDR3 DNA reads TGCGCCAGCCCTGGCACAGGGAACATTCAGTACTTC. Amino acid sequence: CASPGTGNIQYF.

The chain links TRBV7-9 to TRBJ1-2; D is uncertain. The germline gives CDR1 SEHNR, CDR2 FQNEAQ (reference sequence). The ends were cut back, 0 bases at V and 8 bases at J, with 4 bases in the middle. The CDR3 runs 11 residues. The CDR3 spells CASSLAAGYTF. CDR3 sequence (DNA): TGTGCCAGCAGCTTAGCTGCCGGCTACACCTTC.

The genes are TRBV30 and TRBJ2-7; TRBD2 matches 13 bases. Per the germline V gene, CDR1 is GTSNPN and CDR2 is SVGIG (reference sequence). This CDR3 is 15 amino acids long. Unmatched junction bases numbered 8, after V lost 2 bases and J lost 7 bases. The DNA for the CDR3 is TGTGCCTGGAGTCCAGGGACTAGCGGGGCTAGGGAGCAGTACTTC. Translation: CAWSPGTSGAREQYF.

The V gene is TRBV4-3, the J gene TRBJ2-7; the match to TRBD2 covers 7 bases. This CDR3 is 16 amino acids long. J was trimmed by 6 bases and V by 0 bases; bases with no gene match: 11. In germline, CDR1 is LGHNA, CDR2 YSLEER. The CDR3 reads CASSQDGRGGAGEQYF. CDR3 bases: TGCGCCAGCAGCCAAGATGGTAGGGGAGGGGCAGGCGAGCAGTACTTC.

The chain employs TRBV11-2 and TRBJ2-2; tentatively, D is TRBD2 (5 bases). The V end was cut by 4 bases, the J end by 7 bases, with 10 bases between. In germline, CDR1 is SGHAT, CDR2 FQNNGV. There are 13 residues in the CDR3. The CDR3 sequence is CASSSQRLGELFF. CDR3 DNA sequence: TGTGCCAGCAGCTCCCAGCGGCTCGGGGAGCTGTTTTTT.

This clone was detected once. The CDR3 sequence: CASSLTGGTQYF. The CDR3 nucleotides are TGTGCCAGCAGCTTGACAGGGGGTACGCAGTATTTT. The rearrangement joins TRBV7-9 to TRBJ2-3; 9 bases are a match to TRBD1. Germline V gene lookup returns CDR1 SEHNR and CDR2 FQNEAQ (reference sequence). The J segment lost 8 bases and the V segment lost 3 bases, leaving 0 bases of the junction unmatched. The length of the CDR3 is 12 residues.

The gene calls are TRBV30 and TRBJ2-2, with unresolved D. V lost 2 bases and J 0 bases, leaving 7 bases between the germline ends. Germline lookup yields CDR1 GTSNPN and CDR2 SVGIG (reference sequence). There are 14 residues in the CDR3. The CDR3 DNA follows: TGTGCCTGGAGTAGAGGAACGAACACCGGGGAGCTGTTTTTT. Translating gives CAWSRGTNTGELFF.

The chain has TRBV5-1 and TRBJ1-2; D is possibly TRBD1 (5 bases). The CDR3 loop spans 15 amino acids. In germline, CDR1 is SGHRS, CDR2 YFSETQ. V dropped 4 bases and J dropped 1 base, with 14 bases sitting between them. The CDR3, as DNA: TGCGCCAGCAGCGAAGGACAATTCGTTAACTATGGCTACACCTTC. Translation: CASSEGQFVNYGYTF.

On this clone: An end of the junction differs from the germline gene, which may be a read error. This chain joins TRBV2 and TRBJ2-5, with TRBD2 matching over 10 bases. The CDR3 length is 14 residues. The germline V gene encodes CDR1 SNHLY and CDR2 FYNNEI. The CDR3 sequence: CASREAGGLETQYF. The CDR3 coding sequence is TGTGCCAGCAGAGAAGCGGGAGGGCTGGAGACCCAGTACTTC.

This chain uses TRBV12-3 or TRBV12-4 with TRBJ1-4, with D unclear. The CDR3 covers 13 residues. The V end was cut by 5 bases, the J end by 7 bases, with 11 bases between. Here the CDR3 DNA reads TGTGCCAGCAGTCGGTTAAATGGTGAAAAACTGTTTTTT. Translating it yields CASSRLNGEKLFF.

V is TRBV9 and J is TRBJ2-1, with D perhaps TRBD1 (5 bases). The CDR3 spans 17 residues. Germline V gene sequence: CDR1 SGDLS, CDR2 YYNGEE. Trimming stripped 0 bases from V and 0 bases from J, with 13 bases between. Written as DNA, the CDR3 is TGTGCCAGCAGCGTAGGAATTCAGGGTAGCTCCTACAATGAGCAGTTCTTC. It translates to CASSVGIQGSSYNEQFF.

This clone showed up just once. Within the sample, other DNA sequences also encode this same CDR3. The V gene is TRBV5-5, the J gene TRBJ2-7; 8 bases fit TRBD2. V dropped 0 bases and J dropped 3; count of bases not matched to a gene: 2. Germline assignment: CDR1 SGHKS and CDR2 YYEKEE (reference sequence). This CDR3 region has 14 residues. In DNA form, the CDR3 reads TGTGCCAGCAGCTTGGGCACTAGCGGCTACGAGCAGTACTTC. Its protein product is CASSLGTSGYEQYF.

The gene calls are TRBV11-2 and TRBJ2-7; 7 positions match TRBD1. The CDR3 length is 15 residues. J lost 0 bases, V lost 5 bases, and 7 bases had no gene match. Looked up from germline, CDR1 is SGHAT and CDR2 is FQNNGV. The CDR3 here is CASSRGQANSYEQYF. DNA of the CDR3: TGTGCCAGCAGCCGCGGACAGGCTAACTCCTACGAGCAGTACTTC.

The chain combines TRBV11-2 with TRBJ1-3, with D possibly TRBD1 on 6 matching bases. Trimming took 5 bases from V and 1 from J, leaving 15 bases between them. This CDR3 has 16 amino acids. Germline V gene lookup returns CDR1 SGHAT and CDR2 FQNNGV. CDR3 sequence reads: CASSKTTGGSGNTIYF. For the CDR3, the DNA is TGTGCCAGCAGCAAGACGACAGGAGGGTCTGGAAACACCATATATTTT.

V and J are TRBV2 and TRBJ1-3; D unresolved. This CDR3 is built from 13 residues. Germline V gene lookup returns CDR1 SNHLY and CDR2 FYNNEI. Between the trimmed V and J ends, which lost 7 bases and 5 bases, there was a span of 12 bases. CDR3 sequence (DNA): TGTGCCAGCACCGTGGAAGTTCGAAACACCATATATTTT. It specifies CASTVEVRNTIYF.

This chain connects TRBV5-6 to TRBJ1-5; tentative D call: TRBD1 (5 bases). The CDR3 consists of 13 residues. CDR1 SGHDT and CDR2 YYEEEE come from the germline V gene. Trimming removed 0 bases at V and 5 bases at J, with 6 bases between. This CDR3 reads CASSLARDQPQHF. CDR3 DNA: TGTGCCAGCAGCTTGGCCAGGGATCAGCCCCAGCATTTT.

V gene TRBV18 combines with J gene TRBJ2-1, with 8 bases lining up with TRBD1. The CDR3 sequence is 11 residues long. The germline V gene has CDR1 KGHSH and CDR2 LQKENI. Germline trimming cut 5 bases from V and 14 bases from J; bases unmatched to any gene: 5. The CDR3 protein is CASSSDRAEFF. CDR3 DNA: TGTGCCAGCTCATCGGACAGGGCCGAGTTCTTC.

For the CDR3, the DNA is TGTGCCAGCAGCAGTGGGGGACTAGCCTTGGGGGAGACCCAGTACTTC. It yields the protein CASSSGGLALGETQYF. The gene calls are TRBV9 and TRBJ2-5; TRBD2 agrees at 9 bases. Per germline, CDR1 SGDLS and CDR2 YYNGEE. Trimming at V came to 4 bases and at J to 5 bases, leaving 12 bases not matched to a gene. This CDR3 is 16 amino acids long.

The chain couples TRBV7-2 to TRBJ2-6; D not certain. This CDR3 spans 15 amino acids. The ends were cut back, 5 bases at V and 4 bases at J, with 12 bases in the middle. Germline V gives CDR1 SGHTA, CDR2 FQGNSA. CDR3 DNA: TGTGCCAGCAGCCCAAGGGTTGGCGGGGCCAACGTCCTGACTTTC. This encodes CASSPRVGGANVLTF. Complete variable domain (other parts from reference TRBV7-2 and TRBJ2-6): GAGVSQSPSNKVTEKGKDVELRCDPISGHTALYWYRQSLGQGLEFLIYFQGNSAPDKSGLPSDRFSAERTGGSVSTLTIQRTQQEDSAVYLCASSPRVGGANVLTFGAGSRLTVL.

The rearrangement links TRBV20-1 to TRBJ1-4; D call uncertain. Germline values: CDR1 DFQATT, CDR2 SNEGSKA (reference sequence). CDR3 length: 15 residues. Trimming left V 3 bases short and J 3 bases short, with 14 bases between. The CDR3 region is CSASDRGRPNEKLFF. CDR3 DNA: TGCAGTGCTAGTGATCGTGGCAGGCCTAATGAAAAACTGTTTTTT.

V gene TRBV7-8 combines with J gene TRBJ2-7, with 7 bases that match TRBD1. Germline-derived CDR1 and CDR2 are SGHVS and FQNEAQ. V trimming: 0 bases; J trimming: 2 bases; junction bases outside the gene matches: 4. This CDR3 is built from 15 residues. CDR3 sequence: CASSLAPGGAYEQYF. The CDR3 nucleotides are TGTGCCAGCAGCTTAGCCCCAGGGGGTGCCTACGAGCAGTACTTC.

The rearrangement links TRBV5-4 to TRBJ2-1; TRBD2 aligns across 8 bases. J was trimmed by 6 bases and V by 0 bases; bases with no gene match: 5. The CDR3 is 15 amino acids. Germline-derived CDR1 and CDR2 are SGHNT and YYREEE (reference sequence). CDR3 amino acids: CASSLGGGTFNEQFF. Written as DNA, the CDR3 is TGTGCCAGCAGCTTGGGCGGGGGGACCTTCAATGAGCAGTTCTTC.

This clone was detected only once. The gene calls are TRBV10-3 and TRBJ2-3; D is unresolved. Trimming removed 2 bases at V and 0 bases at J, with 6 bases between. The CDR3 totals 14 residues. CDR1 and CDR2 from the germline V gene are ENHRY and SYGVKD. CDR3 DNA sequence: TGTGCCATCAGTGAGGGGCAAAGCACAGATACGCAGTATTTT. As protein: CAISEGQSTDTQYF.